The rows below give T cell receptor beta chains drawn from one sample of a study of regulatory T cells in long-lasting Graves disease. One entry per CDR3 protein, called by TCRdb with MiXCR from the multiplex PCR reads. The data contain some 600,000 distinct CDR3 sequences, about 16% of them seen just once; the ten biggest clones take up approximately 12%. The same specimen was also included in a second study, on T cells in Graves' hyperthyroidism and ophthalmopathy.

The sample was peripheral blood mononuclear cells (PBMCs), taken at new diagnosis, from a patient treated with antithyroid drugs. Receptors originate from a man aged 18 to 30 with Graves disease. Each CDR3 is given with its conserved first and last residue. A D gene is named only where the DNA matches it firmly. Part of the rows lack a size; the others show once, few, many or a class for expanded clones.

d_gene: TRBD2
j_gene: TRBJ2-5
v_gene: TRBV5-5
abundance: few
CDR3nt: TGTGCCAGCAGCCAGGGACTAGCGGGACGGGAGACCCAGTACTTC
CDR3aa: CASSQGLAGRETQYF

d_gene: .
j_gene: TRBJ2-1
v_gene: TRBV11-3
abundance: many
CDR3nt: TGTGCCAGCAGCCCAAGAGACGGTCTCAAGGGGCAGTTCTTC
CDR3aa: CASSPRDGLKGQFF

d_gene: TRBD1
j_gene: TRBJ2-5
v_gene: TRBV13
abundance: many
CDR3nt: TGTGCCAGCAGTTTCTCGACAGGGGAGACCCAGTACTTC
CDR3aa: CASSFSTGETQYF

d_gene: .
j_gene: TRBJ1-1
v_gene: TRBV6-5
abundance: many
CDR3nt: TGTGCCAGCAGTTACCGGGGGGACACTGAAGCTTTCTTT
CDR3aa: CASSYRGDTEAFF

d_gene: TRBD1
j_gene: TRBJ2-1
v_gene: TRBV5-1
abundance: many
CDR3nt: TGCGCCAGCAGCTACAGGGGCCCAAGGAGCTCCTACAATGAGCAGTTCTTC
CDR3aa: CASSYRGPRSSYNEQFF

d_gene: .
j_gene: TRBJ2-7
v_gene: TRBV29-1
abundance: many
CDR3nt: TGCAGCGTTGTTGCGGGTCAGCAGTACTTC
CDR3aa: CSVVAGQQYF

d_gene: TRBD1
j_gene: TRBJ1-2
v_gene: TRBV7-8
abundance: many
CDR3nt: TGTGCCAGCAGCGACAGGGTTGGGAATGGCTACACCTTC
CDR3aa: CASSDRVGNGYTF

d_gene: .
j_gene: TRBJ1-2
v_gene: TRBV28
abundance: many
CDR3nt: TGTGCCAGCAAGGACGGGCCTAACTATGGCTACACCTTC
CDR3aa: CASKDGPNYGYTF

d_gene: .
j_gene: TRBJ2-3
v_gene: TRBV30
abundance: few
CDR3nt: TGTGCCTGGATCTCTAGGATGGCAGATACGCAGTATTTT
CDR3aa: CAWISRMADTQYF

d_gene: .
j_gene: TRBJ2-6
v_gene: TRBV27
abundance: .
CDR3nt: TGTGCCAGCAGTTTTTATCAGGGCGGCTCTGGGGCCAACGTCCTGACTTTC
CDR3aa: CASSFYQGGSGANVLTF

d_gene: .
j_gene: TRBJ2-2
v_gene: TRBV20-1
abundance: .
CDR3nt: TGCAGTGCTGACGTATACACCGGGGAGCTGTTTTTT
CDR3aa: CSADVYTGELFF

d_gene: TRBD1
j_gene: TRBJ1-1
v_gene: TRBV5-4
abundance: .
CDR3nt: TGTGCCAGCAGCGGGGACAGGTTACGCTTT
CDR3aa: CASSGDRLRF

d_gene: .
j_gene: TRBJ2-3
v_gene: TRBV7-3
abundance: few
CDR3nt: TGTGCCAGCAGCTTCCGGGACTCCACAGATACGCAGTATTTT
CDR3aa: CASSFRDSTDTQYF

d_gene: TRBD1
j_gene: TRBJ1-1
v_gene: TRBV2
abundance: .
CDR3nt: TGTGCCAGCAGTGATGCCCTCTGGACAGGGCTCCCTGGGGTTTTCTTT
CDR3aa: CASSDALWTGLPGVFF

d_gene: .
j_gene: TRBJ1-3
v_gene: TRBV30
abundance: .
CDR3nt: TGTGCCTGGTTCTCTGGAAACACCATATATTTT
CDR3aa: CAWFSGNTIYF

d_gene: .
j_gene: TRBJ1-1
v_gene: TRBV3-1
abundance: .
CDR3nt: TGTGCCAGCAGCCAAGCGGAGAGGGACACTGAAGCTTTCTTT
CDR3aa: CASSQAERDTEAFF

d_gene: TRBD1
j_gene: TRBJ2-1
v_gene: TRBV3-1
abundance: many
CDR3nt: TGTGCCAGCAGCCAAGATTGGACAGGTTACAATGAGCAGTTCTTC
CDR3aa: CASSQDWTGYNEQFF

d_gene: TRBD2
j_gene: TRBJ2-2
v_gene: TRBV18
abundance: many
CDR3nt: TGTGCCAGCTCACCAACGGCGGGAGGGCGAAACGGGGAGCTGTTTTTT
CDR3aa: CASSPTAGGRNGELFF

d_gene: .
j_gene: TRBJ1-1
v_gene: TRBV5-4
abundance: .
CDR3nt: TGTGCCAGCAGCTTGACCCCCCAGAACACTGAAGCTTTCTTT
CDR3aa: CASSLTPQNTEAFF

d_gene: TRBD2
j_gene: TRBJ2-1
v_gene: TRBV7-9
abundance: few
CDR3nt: TGTGCCAGCAGCTTATTGTCTTCCGGACTAGCGGGAGACAAAAGAACCTACAATGAGCAGTTCTTC
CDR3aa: CASSLLSSGLAGDKRTYNEQFF

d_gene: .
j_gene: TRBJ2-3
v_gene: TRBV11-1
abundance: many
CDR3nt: TGTGCCAGCAGCAGGGGGGGTACGCAGTATTTT
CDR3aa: CASSRGGTQYF

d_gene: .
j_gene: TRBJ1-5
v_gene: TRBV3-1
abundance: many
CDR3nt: TGTGCCAGCAGCCATGGGTCTCAGCCCCAGCATTTT
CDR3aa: CASSHGSQPQHF

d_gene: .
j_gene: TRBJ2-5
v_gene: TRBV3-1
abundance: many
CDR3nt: TGTGCCAGCAGCCAAGAGGGACGGAGTTCGGCCCAGTACTTC
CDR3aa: CASSQEGRSSAQYF

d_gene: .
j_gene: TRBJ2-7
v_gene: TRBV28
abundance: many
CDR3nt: TGTGCCAGCAGTTTAGCAGGCTCTACCTACGAGCAGTACTTC
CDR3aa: CASSLAGSTYEQYF

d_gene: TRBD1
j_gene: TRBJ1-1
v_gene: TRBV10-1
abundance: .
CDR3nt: TGCGCCAGCAGTGAGTCTGGGACAGGGGGCCACACTGAAGCTTTCTTT
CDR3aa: CASSESGTGGHTEAFF

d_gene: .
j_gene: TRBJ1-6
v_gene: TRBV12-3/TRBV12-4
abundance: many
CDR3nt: TGTGCCAGCACCCTACGCTCTAATTCACCCCTCCACTTT
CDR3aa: CASTLRSNSPLHF

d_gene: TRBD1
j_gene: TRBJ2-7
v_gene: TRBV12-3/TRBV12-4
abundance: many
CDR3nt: TGTGCCAGCAGGAGGAATCAGGACAGGGATGGCGAGCAGTACTTC
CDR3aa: CASRRNQDRDGEQYF

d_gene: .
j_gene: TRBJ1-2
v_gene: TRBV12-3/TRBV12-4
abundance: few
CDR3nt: TGTGCCAGCAGTTTATATAACCCTATGGCGCAGACGTCGAATTATGGCTACACCTTC
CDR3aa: CASSLYNPMAQTSNYGYTF

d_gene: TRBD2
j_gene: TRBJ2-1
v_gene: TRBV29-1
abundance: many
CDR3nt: TGCAGCGTTGGCGGGAGGTTCTCCTACAATGAGCAGTTCTTC
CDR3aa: CSVGGRFSYNEQFF

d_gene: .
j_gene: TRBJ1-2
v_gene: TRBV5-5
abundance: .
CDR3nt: TGTGCCAGCAGCAGTGGCGGGGGATTCGGCTACACCTTC
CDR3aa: CASSSGGGFGYTF

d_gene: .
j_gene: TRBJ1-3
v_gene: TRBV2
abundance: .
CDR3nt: TGTGCCAGCAGTGAATTACCGGGATCCAACTCTGGAAACACCATATATTTT
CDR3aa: CASSELPGSNSGNTIYF

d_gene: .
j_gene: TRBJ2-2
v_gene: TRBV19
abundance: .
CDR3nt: TGTGCCAGTAGTATAGCGATGAACACCGGGGAGCTGTTTTTT
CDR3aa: CASSIAMNTGELFF

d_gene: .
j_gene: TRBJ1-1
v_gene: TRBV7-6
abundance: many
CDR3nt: TGTGCCAGCAGCTCGCAGCGGAACACTGAAGCTTTCTTT
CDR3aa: CASSSQRNTEAFF

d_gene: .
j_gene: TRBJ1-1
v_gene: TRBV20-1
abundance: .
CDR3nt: TGCAGTGCTAGACCTTTTGACGCTGAAGCTTTCTTT
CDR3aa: CSARPFDAEAFF

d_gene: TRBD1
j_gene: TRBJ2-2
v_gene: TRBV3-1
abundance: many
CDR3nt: TGTGCCAGCAGCCCAGGGGGCACCGGGGAGCTGTTTTTT
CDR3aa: CASSPGGTGELFF

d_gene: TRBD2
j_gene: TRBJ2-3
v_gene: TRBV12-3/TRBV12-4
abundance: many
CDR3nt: TGTGCCAGCAGTTCCTTAGCGGGCCAAGGAGATACGCAGTATTTT
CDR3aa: CASSSLAGQGDTQYF

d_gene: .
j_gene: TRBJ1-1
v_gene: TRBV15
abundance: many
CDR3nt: TGTGCCACCAGCAGCCTACAGAACACTGAAGCTTTCTTT
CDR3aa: CATSSLQNTEAFF

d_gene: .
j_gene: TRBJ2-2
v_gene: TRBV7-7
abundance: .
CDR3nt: TGTGCTAGCAGCTCGAGCCCTAGCCTCACCGGGGAGCTGTTTTTT
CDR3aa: CASSSSPSLTGELFF

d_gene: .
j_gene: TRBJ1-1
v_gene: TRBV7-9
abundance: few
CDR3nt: TGTGCCAGCAGCTCCGGGACAATAAACGCTGAAGCTTTCTTT
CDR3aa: CASSSGTINAEAFF

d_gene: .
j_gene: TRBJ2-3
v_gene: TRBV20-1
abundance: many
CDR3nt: TGCAGTGGTCTCCCAGCGGCAAGCACAGATACGCAGTATTTT
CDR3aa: CSGLPAASTDTQYF

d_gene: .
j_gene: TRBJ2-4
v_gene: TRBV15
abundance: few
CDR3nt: TGTGCCACCAGCAGAGATCGATCCCTCTTGGGGGACAAAAACATTCAGTACTTC
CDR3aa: CATSRDRSLLGDKNIQYF

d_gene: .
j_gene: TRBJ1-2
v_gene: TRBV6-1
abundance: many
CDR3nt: TGTGCCAGCAGCAGGGGTGGCTATGGCTACACCTTC
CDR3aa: CASSRGGYGYTF

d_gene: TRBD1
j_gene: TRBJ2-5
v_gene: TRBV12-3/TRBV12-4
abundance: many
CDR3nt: TGTGCCAGCAGCGGGACAGGGAGGGAGACCCAGTACTTC
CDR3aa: CASSGTGRETQYF

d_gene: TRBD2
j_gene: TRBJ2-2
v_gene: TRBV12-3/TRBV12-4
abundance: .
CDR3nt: TGTGCCAGCGGAGGGATAGCGGGAGAGGAGTTCGGGACCGGGGAGCTGTTTTTT
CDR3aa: CASGGIAGEEFGTGELFF